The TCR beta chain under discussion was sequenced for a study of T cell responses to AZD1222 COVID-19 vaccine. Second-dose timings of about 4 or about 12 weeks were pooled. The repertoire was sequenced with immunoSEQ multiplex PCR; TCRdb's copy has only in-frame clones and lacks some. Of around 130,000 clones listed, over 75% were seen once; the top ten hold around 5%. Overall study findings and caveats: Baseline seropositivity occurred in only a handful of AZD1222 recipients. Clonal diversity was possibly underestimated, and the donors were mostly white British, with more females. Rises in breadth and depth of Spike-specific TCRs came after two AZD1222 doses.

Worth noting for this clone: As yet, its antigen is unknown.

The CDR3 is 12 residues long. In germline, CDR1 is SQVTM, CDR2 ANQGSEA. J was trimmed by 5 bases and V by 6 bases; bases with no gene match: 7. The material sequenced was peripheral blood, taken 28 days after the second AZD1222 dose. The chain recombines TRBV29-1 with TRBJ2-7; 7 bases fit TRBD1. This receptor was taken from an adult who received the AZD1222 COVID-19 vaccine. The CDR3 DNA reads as TGCAGCGTACAGGGGTTTGCCCACGAGCAGTACTTC. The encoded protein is CSVQGFAHEQYF.